The clone carrying this T cell receptor (beta chain) was seen at least ten times. Its antigen is undetermined. This sample stems from a study of T cell repertoires in cytomegalovirus infection. Across the study: TCR beta signatures that were public indicated CMV infection and matching HLA type. Study-wide results and caveats: Dominant in the ex vivo response were TCR beta clonotypes restricted by HLA-C and specific for CMV.

The CDR3 is 14 residues long. Germline CDR1 is MDHEN and CDR2 is SYDVKM. V lost 4 bases and J lost 6; bases outside the gene matches: 4. TCRdb re-derived calls from the reads in MiXCR, one entry per CDR3 protein. Counted here are approximately 180,000 distinct CDR3 sequences, 8.5% to 10% occurring once; the ten biggest clones make up roughly 5%. This TCR derives from a human donor in good health (CMV status not recorded). Some clones in this sample may be carry-over from other donors' samples. Sequences were obtained from PBMCs. The rearrangement uses TRBV28 and TRBJ1-2, with TRBD1 matching over 11 bases. The CDR3 DNA is TGTGCCAGCAGTTCACCGGGACAGGGGGATGGCTACACCTTC. Translation gives CASSSPGQGDGYTF.